This TCR beta chain was retrieved from a study of T cell responses to AZD1222 COVID-19 vaccine. Study-level results: Baseline seropositivity occurred in only six or seven AZD1222 recipients. Vaccine-associated CD4 TCRs ranged over spike, dominating at 160-218 and 743-854. Mostly white British, mostly female donors; authors suggested clonal diversity may be underestimated. Following two doses of AZD1222, Spike-specific TCR breadth and depth rose.

From germline, CDR1 is MNHEY and CDR2 SVGAGI. The CDR3 is 16 amino acids. Trimming pared 0 bases from V and 2 bases from J, leaving 10 bases between. The data were produced by immunoSEQ multiplex PCR, yet TCRdb's version contains in-frame clones alone and is incomplete. The sample carries about 50,000 clones, 85% to 90% recorded once. For this clone: Its antigen is as yet unknown.

This sample comprised peripheral blood, obtained on day 0 of MenACWY control vaccination. V is TRBV6-5 and J is TRBJ2-2; D is ambiguous. This clonotype was obtained from an adult in good health. This chain's CDR3 is CASSYSRLGNTGELFF. The DNA of the CDR3 is TGTGCCAGCAGTTACTCTCGGCTAGGAAACACCGGGGAGCTGTTTTTT.